This T cell receptor (beta chain) comes out of a study of blood T cell repertoires in COVID-19. The V gene's germline CDR1 is SGHVS and CDR2 FQNEAQ. The CDR3 is 17 residues long. The V and J ends lost 6 bases and 8 bases respectively, with 26 bases between them. Per the original methods: Scientists estimated how many nucleated cells there were by amplifying reference gene primers. Assay: immunoSEQ multiplex PCR; the TCRdb copy retains only in-frame clones and omits some. The D gene and trimming were derived from the DNA, and the V and J assignments and clone size from that table. The sample contains 65,000 to 95,000 clones, over 70% of which appear only once.

Sequenced material: peripheral blood. This clonotype was obtained from a woman in her thirties or forties with active or convalescent COVID-19. The V call is TRBV7-8, the J call TRBJ2-1, with D tentatively TRBD1 (6 bases). CDR3 sequence: CASRQNLGQRGIDEQFF. The CDR3 bases are TGTGCCAGCAGGCAAAACCTAGGACAGAGAGGAATCGATGAGCAGTTCTTC.